The 20 T cell receptor beta chains presented below share a single source sample, sequenced in a study of monozygotic twins with inflammatory bowel disease. TCRdb reanalyzed the 5' RACE reads and collapses them to one entry per CDR3 protein, without DNA. The sample data list around 400,000 distinct CDR3 sequences. Source material: blood. The receptors derive from a human donor with ulcerative colitis or Crohn's disease, or a healthy co-twin of an affected twin (not recorded which).

J is TRBJ2-4 and V is TRBV11-3; TCRdb's assignment of TRBD2 cannot be checked, as there is no DNA. CDR3 length: 21 residues. CDR1 is SGHNT and CDR2 is YENEEA in the germline V gene. CDR3 sequence reads: CASSLGPPLAGGPEAKNIQYF.

The chain uses TRBV7-9 and TRBJ2-1; the D call of TRBD2 rests on TCRdb alone, since no DNA is present to check it. CDR3 length: 16 residues. The V gene's germline CDR1 is SEHNR and CDR2 FQNEAQ (reference sequence). The CDR3 reads CASSLRESPLDNEQFF.

This chain links TRBV19 with TRBJ1-1; TCRdb's assignment of TRBD1 cannot be checked, as there is no DNA. Germline V gene lookup returns CDR1 LNHDA and CDR2 SQIVND (reference sequence). The CDR3 sequence is 13 residues long. The CDR3: CASTLQGASEAFF.

The chain's CDR3 is CAIGGGQGLSTDTQYF. The genes are TRBV10-3 and TRBJ2-3; with no DNA, the TCRdb D assignment of TRBD1 cannot be verified. The CDR3 is 16 residues long. Looked up from germline, CDR1 is ENHRY and CDR2 is SYGVKD.

The gene calls are TRBV5-4 and TRBJ2-1; the TCRdb call, TRBD2, lacks DNA for checking. The germline gives CDR1 SGHNT, CDR2 YYREEE (reference sequence). The CDR3 has 16 residues. This chain's CDR3 is CASSLPAGGSYNEQFF. Drawing the rest from reference TRBV5-4 and TRBJ2-1, the complete variable domain is ETGVTQSPTHLIKTRGQQVTLRCSSQSGHNTVSWYQQALGQGPQFIFQYYREEENGRGNFPPRFSGLQFPNYSSELNVNALELDDSALYLCASSLPAGGSYNEQFFGPGTRLTVL.

The V and J genes are TRBV3-1 and TRBJ2-1; TCRdb outputs TRBD2, but without DNA this stays unchecked. Germline V CDR1 and CDR2: LGHDT, YNNKEL (reference sequence). The CDR3 is 13 amino acids. The CDR3 loop is CASSQGTSGEQFF.

The chain has TRBV7-2 and TRBJ2-5; absent DNA, TCRdb's TRBD2 call cannot be checked. CDR1 and CDR2 (germline): SGHTA, FQGNSA. This CDR3 is built from 17 residues. CDR3 region: CASSLVPPGLAEETQYF.

The chain carries TRBV7-3 and TRBJ2-3. CDR1 and CDR2 (germline): SGHTA, FQGTGA. The CDR3 totals 13 residues. CDR3: CASSSTGTDTQYF.

This chain joins TRBV12-3 or TRBV12-4 and TRBJ1-1. This CDR3 has 16 amino acids. CDR3 protein: CASSFGGSRFITEAFF.

This rearrangement joins TRBV4-3 to TRBJ2-1; TCRdb reports TRBD1, a call that lacks DNA to check it against. The CDR3 has 18 residues. Germline CDR1 LGHNA, CDR2 YSLEER. The CDR3 sequence: CASSQDGPGGSQYNEQFF.

This chain links TRBV20-1 with TRBJ1-5; checking the TCRdb D call of TRBD1 is not possible without DNA. From germline, CDR1 is DFQATT and CDR2 SNEGSKA (reference sequence). CDR3 length: 14 residues. Here the CDR3 reads CSARVTGSGQPQHF.

This chain links TRBV20-1 with TRBJ2-7; TCRdb's D call of TRBD1 is untestable without DNA. Looked up from germline, CDR1 is DFQATT and CDR2 is SNEGSKA (reference sequence). The CDR3 totals 13 residues. Here the CDR3 reads CSATDRDPYEQYF.

The chain carries TRBV7-9 and TRBJ1-2; TCRdb calls TRBD1, which cannot be checked without DNA. This CDR3 is built from 14 residues. Germline CDR1 reads SEHNR; CDR2 reads FQNEAQ (reference sequence). The CDR3 here is CASSLYPGSYGYTF.

The rearrangement uses TRBV4-3 and TRBJ2-1; TCRdb selects TRBD2, and the lack of DNA leaves this call unchecked. CDR1 LGHNA and CDR2 YSLEER come from the germline V gene. This CDR3 is 16 amino acids long. The CDR3 region is CASSQDPDPPYNEQFF.

The chain has TRBV5-6 and TRBJ2-2; the TRBD1 assignment by TCRdb is unverifiable without DNA. Germline assignment: CDR1 SGHDT and CDR2 YYEEEE. CDR3 length equals 14 residues. The CDR3 protein is CASSLRGNTGELFF.

V gene TRBV9 combines with J gene TRBJ2-7; TCRdb names TRBD1, which stays unverified in the absence of DNA. The CDR3 is made up of 14 amino acids. The V gene's germline CDR1 is SGDLS and CDR2 YYNGEE. The CDR3 region is CASSVALGRNEQYF. Combining the CDR3 with reference TRBV9 and TRBJ2-7 gives the whole variable domain DSGVTQTPKHLITATGQRVTLRCSPRSGDLSVYWYQQSLDQGLQFLIQYYNGEERAKGNILERFSAQQFPDLHSELNLSSLELGDSALYFCASSVALGRNEQYFGPGTRLTVT.

The chain joins TRBV7-3 to TRBJ1-4. The CDR3 covers 13 residues. Germline assignment: CDR1 SGHTA and CDR2 FQGTGA. The CDR3 sequence is CASRRNKNEKLFF.

The V gene is TRBV12-3 or TRBV12-4, the J gene TRBJ2-1; TCRdb indicates TRBD1, and absent DNA this call remains unverified. This CDR3 has 15 amino acids. CDR3 sequence reads: CASSLVGGIQNEQFF.

The chain links TRBV5-1 to TRBJ1-2. Germline CDR1 and CDR2: SGHRS and YFSETQ. The CDR3 length is 15 residues. Here the CDR3 reads CASSVNQQDNYGYTF.

The genes are TRBV12-3 or TRBV12-4 and TRBJ1-5. CDR3 length: 18 amino acids. The CDR3 sequence: CASSLALAFGHSNQPQHF.